The 31 T cell receptor beta chains listed next were all sequenced from one sample in a study of blood T cell repertoires in COVID-19. The repertoire was sequenced with immunoSEQ multiplex PCR; TCRdb's copy has only in-frame clones and lacks some. Of 250,000 to 350,000 clones listed, approximately 90% are singletons. The specimen sequenced was peripheral blood. The receptors originated from a woman aged 60 to 75 with acute or convalescent COVID-19.

V gene TRBV11-1 combines with J gene TRBJ2-1; tentatively, D is TRBD2 (6 bases). With 5 bases removed from V and 7 bases from J, the gap between germline ends came to 21 bases. Per the germline V gene, CDR1 is SGHAT and CDR2 is FQDESV (reference sequence). This CDR3 spans 16 amino acids. The CDR3 loop reads CASSPSSGGLRNEQFF. The CDR3 region has the DNA TGTGCCAGCAGCCCCAGTAGCGGAGGGCTTAGGAATGAGCAGTTCTTC.

This rearrangement joins TRBV19 to TRBJ1-3, with a tentative D call TRBD1 (5 bases). Trimming left V 11 bases short and J 2 bases short, with 7 bases between. The germline gives CDR1 LNHDA, CDR2 SQIVND (reference sequence). The CDR3 spans 11 residues. DNA for the CDR3: TGTGCCGTCAGGGCTGGAAACACCATATATTTT. Translating gives CAVRAGNTIYF. Full variable domain (remainder filled in from reference TRBV19 and TRBJ1-3): DGGITQSPKYLFRKEGQNVTLSCEQNLNHDAMYWYRQDPGQGLRLIYYSQIVNDFQKGDIAEGYSVSREKKESFPLTVTSAQKNPTAFYLCAVRAGNTIYFGEGSWLTVV.

The chain recombines TRBV28 with TRBJ1-5; D gene ambiguous. V shed 3 bases and J shed 4 bases, with 13 bases lying between them. The CDR3 sequence is 15 residues long. CDR1 is MDHEN, CDR2 SYDVKM, per germline. CDR3 sequence reads: CASSFLRRSNQPQHF. DNA for the CDR3: TGTGCCAGCAGTTTTCTGAGGAGGTCAAATCAGCCCCAGCATTTT.

The V gene is TRBV9, the J gene TRBJ2-3, with 7 bases lining up with TRBD2. This CDR3 has 13 amino acids. Germline-derived CDR1 and CDR2 are SGDLS and YYNGEE. V shed 1 base, J shed 7 bases, and the junction held 3 bases outside the gene matches. The CDR3 sequence is CASSVPGLNTQYF. CDR3 in DNA: TGTGCCAGCAGCGTACCGGGACTAAATACGCAGTATTTT.

The chain is built from TRBV24-1 and TRBJ2-3; D is unresolved. Per the germline V gene, CDR1 is KGHDR and CDR2 is SFDVKD. This CDR3 is built from 12 residues. V dropped 5 bases and J dropped 3 bases, with 5 bases sitting between them. The CDR3 protein is CATSGLTDTQYF. The CDR3 region has the DNA TGTGCCACCAGTGGGCTGACAGATACGCAGTATTTT.

The CDR3: CAISVTSGGAVDTGELFF. CDR3 DNA sequence: TGTGCCATCAGTGTGACTAGCGGGGGGGCAGTTGACACCGGGGAGCTGTTTTTT. The chain links TRBV10-3 to TRBJ2-2; 14 bases agree with TRBD2. With V trimmed by 4 bases and J by 3 bases, 7 bases remained unmatched. This CDR3 is built from 18 residues. Germline loops: CDR1 ENHRY, CDR2 SYGVKD.

J is TRBJ2-1 and V is TRBV7-6, with 8 positions matching TRBD2. Germline V gives CDR1 SGHVS, CDR2 FNYEAQ. V was pared by 5 bases and J by 3 bases, with 9 bases of the junction left unmatched. The CDR3 is 16 amino acids. The CDR3 region is CASSLPRGRLYNEQFF. DNA of the CDR3: TGTGCCAGCAGCCTACCCCGCGGGAGGCTCTACAATGAGCAGTTCTTC. Full variable domain (missing parts from reference TRBV7-6 and TRBJ2-1): GAGVSQSPRYKVTKRGQDVALRCDPISGHVSLYWYRQALGQGPEFLTYFNYEAQQDKSGLPNDRFSAERPEGSISTLTIQRTEQRDSAMYRCASSLPRGRLYNEQFFGPGTRLTVL.

The J gene is TRBJ1-5, the V gene TRBV7-2; D is possibly TRBD1 (6 bases). The CDR3 consists of 16 residues. Trimming stripped 5 bases from V and 0 bases from J, with 14 bases between. Germline V lookup: CDR1 SGHTA, CDR2 FQGNSA. This CDR3 is CASSRTGSHSNQPQHF. CDR3 in DNA: TGTGCCAGCAGCCGCACAGGGTCTCATAGCAATCAGCCCCAGCATTTT.

The V and J genes are TRBV2 and TRBJ2-7, with D unclear. Per germline, CDR1 SNHLY and CDR2 FYNNEI. The length of the CDR3 is 14 residues. Trimming left V 2 bases short and J 2 bases short, with 10 bases between. The CDR3 protein is CASSEPAVAYEQYF. For the CDR3, the DNA is TGTGCCAGCAGTGAACCCGCAGTTGCCTACGAGCAGTACTTC.

The chain is built from TRBV7-9 and TRBJ1-6; D is possibly TRBD1 (6 bases). There are 16 residues in the CDR3. Germline V CDR1 and CDR2: SEHNR, FQNEAQ (reference sequence). V lost 1 base, J lost 9 bases, and 16 bases lay in between. CDR3 sequence (DNA): TGTGCCAGCAGCTTAGTTGCGGGGGCGCCCGGTTCACCCCTCCACTTT. As protein: CASSLVAGAPGSPLHF.

The chain combines TRBV7-2 with TRBJ2-5; 8 bases agree with TRBD2. The ends lost 5 bases at V and 4 bases at J; junction bases unmatched: 9. This CDR3 is 15 amino acids long. Germline CDR1 reads SGHTA; CDR2 reads FQGNSA. For the CDR3, the DNA is TGTGCCAGCAGCACGGGGGGGGTAGCTGGAGAGACCCAGTACTTC. Encoded protein: CASSTGGVAGETQYF.

This chain links TRBV7-3 with TRBJ2-2; TRBD1 aligns across 9 bases. J gave up 2 bases and V 3 bases, and 4 bases lay outside the gene matches. CDR1 is SGHTA, CDR2 FQGTGA, per germline. The CDR3 consists of 16 residues. CDR3 sequence: CASSLGTGINTGELFF. The CDR3 nucleotides read TGTGCCAGCAGCTTGGGGACAGGGATCAACACCGGGGAGCTGTTTTTT.

CDR3 amino acids: CASSLAQGGNTEAFF. The CDR3 region has the DNA TGTGCCAGCAGCTTGGCGCAGGGGGGGAACACTGAAGCTTTCTTT. The chain employs TRBV5-4 and TRBJ1-1; 7 nucleotides line up with TRBD1. From germline, CDR1 is SGHNT and CDR2 YYREEE (reference sequence). J was trimmed by 1 base and V by 0 bases; bases with no gene match: 3. The CDR3 loop spans 15 amino acids. The full variable domain, rest sourced from reference TRBV5-4 and TRBJ1-1, is ETGVTQSPTHLIKTRGQQVTLRCSSQSGHNTVSWYQQALGQGPQFIFQYYREEENGRGNFPPRFSGLQFPNYSSELNVNALELDDSALYLCASSLAQGGNTEAFFGQGTRLTVV.

This clone was observed a single time. The chain joins TRBV28 to TRBJ2-2; D gene ambiguous. The V gene's germline CDR1 is MDHEN and CDR2 SYDVKM. The CDR3 is 15 amino acids. Trimming cost V 6 bases and J 6 bases, with 17 bases left between them. CDR3 DNA sequence: TGTGCCAGCAGCCGGCTGCGGCTCACCCCCGGGGAGCTGTTTTTT. It yields the protein CASSRLRLTPGELFF.

V and J are TRBV10-3 and TRBJ2-7, with D perhaps matching TRBD1 (6 bases). There are 13 residues in the CDR3. V lost 7 bases and J 1 base, leaving 11 bases between the germline ends. Germline lookup yields CDR1 ENHRY and CDR2 SYGVKD. CDR3 sequence (DNA): TGTGCCATCACCAGGGGACCATCCTACGAGCAGTACTTC. The encoded protein is CAITRGPSYEQYF.

V gene TRBV5-4 combines with J gene TRBJ2-1; 9 nucleotides line up with TRBD2. Trimming took 4 bases from V and 10 from J; bases not matched to a gene: 9. This CDR3 region has 14 residues. The V gene's germline CDR1 is SGHNT and CDR2 YYREEE (reference sequence). Here the CDR3 reads CASSSVAGDGEQFF. CDR3 coding DNA: TGTGCCAGCAGCAGCGTAGCGGGAGACGGAGAGCAGTTCTTC.

This rearrangement joins TRBV28 to TRBJ2-1, with 7 bases matching TRBD2. Germline CDR1 is MDHEN and CDR2 is SYDVKM. V trimming: 5 bases; J trimming: 7 bases; junction bases outside the gene matches: 17. The CDR3 totals 17 residues. CDR3 protein: CASSPPPWLAEENEQFF. The CDR3 DNA follows: TGTGCCAGCAGTCCCCCCCCGTGGCTAGCGGAGGAAAATGAGCAGTTCTTC. The whole variable domain, remainder taken from reference TRBV28 and TRBJ2-1, is DVKVTQSSRYLVKRTGEKVFLECVQDMDHENMFWYRQDPGLGLRLIYFSYDVKMKEKGDIPEGYSVSREKKERFSLILESASTNQTSMYLCASSPPPWLAEENEQFFGPGTRLTVL.

This chain joins TRBV7-9 and TRBJ2-7, with TRBD2 matching over 14 bases. CDR1 SEHNR and CDR2 FQNEAQ come from the germline V gene (reference sequence). V lost 3 bases and J lost 4; bases outside the gene matches: 8. This CDR3 has 17 amino acids. CDR3 coding DNA: TGTGCCAGCAGCTTGGGAGGGACTAGCGGGAGAGGGTACGAGCAGTACTTC. It encodes CASSLGGTSGRGYEQYF.

V is TRBV6-2 or TRBV6-3 and J is TRBJ2-7; D gene unclear. The V and J ends lost 8 bases and 6 bases respectively, with 14 bases between them. Per germline, CDR1 MNHEY and CDR2 SVGEGT. The CDR3 totals 12 residues. CDR3 in DNA: TGTGCCAGCTCTTACTCGACTCGCGAGCAGTACTTC. Protein sequence: CASSYSTREQYF.

The genes are TRBV19 and TRBJ1-4, with TRBD1 matching over 8 bases. This CDR3 contains 20 residues. The germline gives CDR1 LNHDA, CDR2 SQIVND (reference sequence). With V trimmed by 5 bases and J by 6 bases, 23 bases remained unmatched. The CDR3 loop is CASSGQGDSVVLSPYEKLFF. As DNA, the CDR3 is TGTGCCAGTAGTGGACAGGGAGATTCGGTCGTATTATCGCCTTATGAAAAACTGTTTTTT.

The CDR3 sequence: CASSWGTGGFTEAFF. The CDR3 coding sequence is TGTGCCAGCAGTTGGGGGACAGGGGGCTTTACTGAAGCTTTCTTT. The chain carries TRBV6-2 or TRBV6-3 and TRBJ1-1; 12 bases fit TRBD1. V trimming: 4 bases; J trimming: 5 bases; junction bases outside the gene matches: 5. Germline CDR1 MNHEY, CDR2 SVGEGT. The CDR3 runs 15 residues.

J is TRBJ2-2 and V is TRBV7-3; D is possibly TRBD1 (5 bases). The CDR3 runs to 14 residues. Germline V gene lookup returns CDR1 SGHTA and CDR2 FQGTGA. The V end was cut by 5 bases, the J end by 6 bases, with 13 bases between. CDR3 in DNA: TGTGCCAGCAGCCCCCCAGGCAGGGCCGGGGAGCTGTTTTTT. Residues: CASSPPGRAGELFF.

The chain combines TRBV6-5 with TRBJ1-6; tentatively, D is TRBD1 (5 bases). The germline V gene has CDR1 MNHEY and CDR2 SVGAGI. The CDR3 runs to 14 residues. Trimming stripped 5 bases from V and 7 bases from J, with 12 bases between. The CDR3 protein is CASSIDSPNSPLHF. The CDR3, as DNA: TGTGCCAGCAGTATTGACAGCCCAAATTCACCCCTCCACTTT.

This clone was detected only once. The J gene is TRBJ2-1, the V gene TRBV9; 12 nucleotides match TRBD2. The trim removed 3 bases at V and 8 bases at J, leaving 18 bases unmatched. Germline CDR1 is SGDLS and CDR2 is YYNGEE. CDR3 length: 19 residues. This chain's CDR3 is CASSAHSPRLAGVGYEQFF. CDR3 bases: TGTGCCAGCAGCGCCCATAGCCCCAGACTAGCGGGGGTCGGTTATGAGCAGTTCTTC.

The V call is TRBV28, the J call TRBJ1-1; D remains unclear. The length of the CDR3 is 14 residues. V shed 3 bases and J shed 1 base, with 9 bases lying between them. Germline assignment: CDR1 MDHEN and CDR2 SYDVKM. The CDR3 sequence: CASSFAGWNTEAFF. The CDR3 DNA reads TGTGCCAGCAGTTTTGCGGGGTGGAACACTGAAGCTTTCTTT.

The J gene is TRBJ2-7, the V gene TRBV27; TRBD1 might be the D (7 bases). Germline V lookup: CDR1 MNHEY, CDR2 SMNVEV (reference sequence). The CDR3 extends over 14 amino acids. Trimming cost V 9 bases and J 2 bases, with 17 bases left between them. The CDR3 nucleotides read TGTGCCAGTCAGGGGGGAAGCGGGCCCTACGAGCAGTACTTC. Its translation: CASQGGSGPYEQYF.

The chain carries TRBV4-3 and TRBJ2-1, with TRBD2 matching over 11 bases. The CDR3 contains 16 residues. With V trimmed by 0 bases and J by 10 bases, 8 bases remained unmatched. Germline V gene lookup returns CDR1 LGHNA and CDR2 YSLEER. The CDR3 sequence: CASSQEVAGGPGEQFF. CDR3 coding DNA: TGCGCCAGCAGCCAAGAAGTAGCGGGAGGGCCGGGGGAGCAGTTCTTC.

The chain is built from TRBV7-2 and TRBJ1-6; D not certain. V was trimmed by 2 bases and J by 10 bases, leaving 12 bases between them. This CDR3 has 14 amino acids. Germline assignment: CDR1 SGHTA and CDR2 FQGNSA. The CDR3 loop is CASSLMGAGSPLHF. The CDR3 DNA follows: TGTGCCAGCAGCTTAATGGGCGCCGGATCACCCCTCCACTTT.

The rearrangement uses TRBV11-1 and TRBJ2-1; 9 nucleotides agree with TRBD2. CDR1 and CDR2 from the germline V gene are SGHAT and FQDESV (reference sequence). The CDR3 has 16 amino acids. The V gene end was trimmed by 3 bases and the J gene end by 2 bases; junction bases not matched to a gene: 5. In nucleotides, the CDR3 is TGTGCCAGCAGCTTCTGGCGGGAGGGTCCCTACAATGAGCAGTTCTTC. Its protein is CASSFWREGPYNEQFF. The full variable domain, completed using reference TRBV11-1 and TRBJ2-1, is EAEVAQSPRYKITEKSQAVAFWCDPISGHATLYWYRQILGQGPELLVQFQDESVVDDSQLPKDRFSAERLKGVDSTLKIQPAELGDSAMYLCASSFWREGPYNEQFFGPGTRLTVL.

The chain links TRBV20-1 to TRBJ2-7; 11 bases are a match to TRBD2. The germline V gene has CDR1 DFQATT and CDR2 SNEGSKA (reference sequence). V was pared by 3 bases and J by 2 bases, with 15 bases of the junction left unmatched. The CDR3 has 18 amino acids. For the CDR3, the DNA is TGCAGTGCTAGTGTGGTTCTACTAGCGGGAGTGAATACCTACGAGCAGTACTTC. It translates to CSASVVLLAGVNTYEQYF.

This rearrangement joins TRBV3-1 (or the pseudogene TRBV3-2) to TRBJ2-7; maybe TRBD2 (5 bases). CDR3 length: 13 amino acids. Germline CDR1 reads LGHDT; CDR2 reads YNNKEL (reference sequence). V was clipped by 5 bases and J by 6 bases, with 14 bases between them. CDR3 DNA: TGTGCCAGCAGCGCCGGGATCGTGGGCGAGCAGTACTTC. Protein product: CASSAGIVGEQYF.